This T cell receptor (beta chain) derives from a study of T-cell reconstitution after alpha-beta-depleted transplantation in children. Unique molecular identifiers were used in preparing the TCRbeta library. TCRdb called the PCR reads again in MiXCR, with one record for every CDR3 protein. The table shows about 230,000 distinct CDR3 sequences, with around 8.9% occurring only once. Trimming removed 0 bases from V and 9 bases from J, with 9 bases in between. CDR1 is DFQATT, CDR2 SNEGSKA, per germline (reference sequence). This CDR3 region has 13 residues. At least ten counts were recorded for this clonotype.

The chain carries TRBV20-1 and TRBJ1-6, with D uncertain. This material consisted of PBMCs from the stem cell graft donor, taken from the stem cell graft. The receptor was isolated from a human donor who donated a stem cell graft to a child with SCID. This CDR3 is CSARDWEGSPLHF. The DNA of the CDR3 is TGCAGTGCTAGAGATTGGGAGGGTTCACCCCTCCACTTT.